The 16 T cell receptor beta chains reported below all come from one sample, sequenced in a study of blood T cell repertoires in COVID-19. TCRdb's table, derived via immunoSEQ multiplex PCR, lists solely in-frame clones and lacks some. Among about 100,000 clones, about 77% were seen once, and the ten largest hold 31%. Material for sequencing was peripheral blood. The receptors come from an older man with active or convalescent COVID-19.

The chain combines TRBV7-6 with TRBJ2-1; maybe TRBD1 (6 bases). V was trimmed by 5 bases and J by 12 bases, leaving 20 bases between them. The germline V gene has CDR1 SGHVS and CDR2 FNYEAQ. The CDR3 runs to 14 residues. The CDR3 bases are TGTGCCAGCAGCCTTCACGTCCTGGACAGAGGGCAGTTCTTC. This codes for CASSLHVLDRGQFF.

The CDR3 DNA is TGCGCCAGCAGCTTTCTAGCGGGGGGAAGCACAGATACGCAGTATTTT. It translates to CASSFLAGGSTDTQYF. The genes are TRBV5-1 and TRBJ2-3; 11 bases align to TRBD2. With 2 bases clipped from V and 0 bases from J, the junction kept 2 bases outside the gene matches. The length of the CDR3 is 16 residues. The germline CDR1 and CDR2 sequences are SGHRS and YFSETQ. The full variable domain, completed using reference TRBV5-1 and TRBJ2-3, is KAGVTQTPRYLIKTRGQQVTLSCSPISGHRSVSWYQQTPGQGLQFLFEYFSETQRNKGNFPGRFSGRQFSNSRSEMNVSTLELGDSALYLCASSFLAGGSTDTQYFGPGTRLTVL.

The chain employs TRBV29-1 and TRBJ2-7; D is undetermined. The CDR3 runs 13 residues. From germline, CDR1 is SQVTM and CDR2 ANQGSEA. Trimming left V 4 bases short and J 0 bases short, with 10 bases between. CDR3: CSVVPRSSYEQYF. CDR3 nucleotide sequence: TGCAGCGTTGTACCGCGGAGCTCCTACGAGCAGTACTTC.

This chain connects TRBV25-1 to TRBJ1-4; D is perhaps TRBD1 (6 bases). The CDR3 spans 17 residues. The V and J ends lost 7 bases and 4 bases respectively, with 22 bases between them. Germline V gene data show CDR1 as MGHDK and CDR2 as SYGVNS. The CDR3 region has the DNA TGTGCCAGCACCCCTCAGGGAGGGGGAATGGGTAATGAAAAACTGTTTTTT. Its translation: CASTPQGGGMGNEKLFF.

The V and J genes are TRBV4-2 and TRBJ2-7, with TRBD2 identical over 11 bases. The V gene's germline CDR1 is LGHNA and CDR2 YNFKEQ. CDR3 length: 19 residues. V lost 0 bases to trimming and J lost 0 bases; unmatched junction nucleotides: 10. CDR3 sequence: CASSQDTSGGTTISYEQYF. CDR3 DNA sequence: TGTGCCAGCAGCCAAGATACTAGCGGGGGAACCACTATCTCCTACGAGCAGTACTTC.

The CDR3 sequence is CASSPRGTEAFF. In nucleotides, the CDR3 is TGTGCCAGCAGTCCTCGGGGCACTGAAGCTTTCTTT. The chain links TRBV12-3 or TRBV12-4 to TRBJ1-1; no reliable D call. The CDR3 spans 12 residues. The ends were cut back, 5 bases at V and 4 bases at J, with 8 bases in the middle.

This sequence joins TRBV2 and TRBJ2-1; 8 bases are shared with TRBD2. The CDR3 is made up of 12 amino acids. Germline V lookup: CDR1 SNHLY, CDR2 FYNNEI. V shed 7 bases and J 15 bases; nucleotides not matched to a gene: 11. The CDR3 DNA sequence: TGTGCCAGCAACCCGGGGGGGGCAGTAGGGTTCTTC. Amino acids: CASNPGGAVGFF.

The V gene is TRBV2, the J gene TRBJ1-4; a weak D match, TRBD1 (5 bases). Trimming removed 1 base at V and 10 bases at J, with 22 bases between. Germline lookup yields CDR1 SNHLY and CDR2 FYNNEI. This CDR3 spans 17 amino acids. For the CDR3, the DNA is TGTGCCAGCAGTGAAGTTGGCGGGGACCTCAGAACGGTAAAACTGTTTTTT. It translates to CASSEVGGDLRTVKLFF.

The chain recombines TRBV10-3 with TRBJ1-1; D is undetermined. Germline V lookup: CDR1 ENHRY, CDR2 SYGVKD. The CDR3 length is 15 residues. V lost 0 bases and J 1 base, leaving 9 bases between the germline ends. CDR3 nucleotides: TGTGCCATCAGTGAGTCCGGTGTTCCGAACACTGAAGCTTTCTTT. Protein sequence: CAISESGVPNTEAFF.

CDR3 protein: CASSVDPGQARGEQYF. DNA for the CDR3: TGTGCCAGCAGCGTAGACCCGGGACAGGCCAGAGGCGAGCAGTACTTC. The rearrangement uses TRBV9 and TRBJ2-7; 8 nucleotides agree with TRBD1. This CDR3 contains 16 residues. Unmatched junction bases numbered 11, after V lost 0 bases and J lost 6 bases. Germline CDR1 reads SGDLS; CDR2 reads YYNGEE.

This clone was counted once. J is TRBJ2-6 and V is TRBV7-6, with a possible D match to TRBD1 (6 bases). The CDR3 totals 16 residues. Germline values: CDR1 SGHVS, CDR2 FNYEAQ. With 5 bases removed from V and 3 bases from J, the gap between germline ends came to 14 bases. This CDR3 is CASSRTGSNGANVLTF. The DNA for the CDR3 is TGTGCCAGCAGCCGAACAGGGAGCAATGGGGCCAACGTCCTGACTTTC.

This chain uses TRBV7-3 with TRBJ2-1; TRBD1 is a possible D gene (5 bases). This CDR3 contains 12 residues. Germline V gives CDR1 SGHTA, CDR2 FQGTGA. The germline V and J ends were trimmed by 5 bases and 10 bases, with 12 bases remaining between them. CDR3 in DNA: TGTGCCAGCAGCCCCCGGGCAGGGGAGCAGTTCTTC. As protein: CASSPRAGEQFF.

The V gene is TRBV11-3, the J gene TRBJ2-5, with a weak D call TRBD2 (5 bases). V was clipped by 3 bases and J by 2 bases, with 13 bases between them. Germline V gene sequence: CDR1 SGHNT, CDR2 YENEEA. The CDR3 loop spans 15 amino acids. CDR3 residues: CASSFGVDNQETQYF. The CDR3 DNA is TGTGCCAGCAGCTTCGGGGTCGACAATCAAGAGACCCAGTACTTC.

A single count supports this clone. The chain links TRBV28 to TRBJ2-7; weak D call: TRBD1 (6 bases). There are 11 residues in the CDR3. Looked up from germline, CDR1 is MDHEN and CDR2 is SYDVKM. V was shortened by 7 bases and J by 6 bases, with 10 bases between the two germline ends. CDR3 nucleotide sequence: TGTGCCAGCACACAGGGAACCGAGCAGTACTTC. It encodes CASTQGTEQYF. Using reference TRBV28 and TRBJ2-7 for the parts outside the CDR3, the full variable domain is DVKVTQSSRYLVKRTGEKVFLECVQDMDHENMFWYRQDPGLGLRLIYFSYDVKMKEKGDIPEGYSVSREKKERFSLILESASTNQTSMYLCASTQGTEQYFGPGTRLTVT.

The chain uses TRBV7-2 and TRBJ1-2; the D gene is possibly TRBD1 (6 bases). With 8 bases removed from V and 0 bases from J, the gap between germline ends came to 13 bases. This CDR3 contains 14 residues. Germline CDR1 is SGHTA and CDR2 is FQGNSA. CDR3 region: CASGPGTPNYGYTF. In nucleotides, the CDR3 is TGTGCCAGCGGACCCGGGACACCTAACTATGGCTACACCTTC.

In this sample, this clone turned up once. The chain couples TRBV9 to TRBJ1-3; 7 positions agree with TRBD1. Germline lookup yields CDR1 SGDLS and CDR2 YYNGEE. The V and J ends lost 4 bases and 2 bases, in that order; junction bases with no gene match: 6. This CDR3 has 15 amino acids. CDR3 loop: CASSPQGGTGNTIYF. For the CDR3, the DNA is TGTGCCAGCAGCCCCCAGGGGGGTACTGGAAACACCATATATTTT.